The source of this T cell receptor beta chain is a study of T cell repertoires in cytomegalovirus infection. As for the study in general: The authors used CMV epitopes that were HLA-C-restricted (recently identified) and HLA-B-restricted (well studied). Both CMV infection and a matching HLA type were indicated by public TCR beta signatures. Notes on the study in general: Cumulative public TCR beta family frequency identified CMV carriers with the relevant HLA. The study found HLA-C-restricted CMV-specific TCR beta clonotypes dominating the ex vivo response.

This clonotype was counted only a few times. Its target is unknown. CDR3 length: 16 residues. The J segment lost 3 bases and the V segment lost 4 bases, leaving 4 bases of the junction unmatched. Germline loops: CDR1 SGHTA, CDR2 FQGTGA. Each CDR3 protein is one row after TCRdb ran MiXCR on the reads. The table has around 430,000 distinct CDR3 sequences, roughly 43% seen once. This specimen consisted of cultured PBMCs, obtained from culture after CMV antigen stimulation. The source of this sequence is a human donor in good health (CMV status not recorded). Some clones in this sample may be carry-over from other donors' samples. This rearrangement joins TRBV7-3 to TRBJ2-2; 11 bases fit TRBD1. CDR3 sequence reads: CASSWRDRGDTGELFF. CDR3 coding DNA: TGTGCCAGCAGCTGGAGGGACAGGGGGGACACCGGGGAGCTGTTTTTT.